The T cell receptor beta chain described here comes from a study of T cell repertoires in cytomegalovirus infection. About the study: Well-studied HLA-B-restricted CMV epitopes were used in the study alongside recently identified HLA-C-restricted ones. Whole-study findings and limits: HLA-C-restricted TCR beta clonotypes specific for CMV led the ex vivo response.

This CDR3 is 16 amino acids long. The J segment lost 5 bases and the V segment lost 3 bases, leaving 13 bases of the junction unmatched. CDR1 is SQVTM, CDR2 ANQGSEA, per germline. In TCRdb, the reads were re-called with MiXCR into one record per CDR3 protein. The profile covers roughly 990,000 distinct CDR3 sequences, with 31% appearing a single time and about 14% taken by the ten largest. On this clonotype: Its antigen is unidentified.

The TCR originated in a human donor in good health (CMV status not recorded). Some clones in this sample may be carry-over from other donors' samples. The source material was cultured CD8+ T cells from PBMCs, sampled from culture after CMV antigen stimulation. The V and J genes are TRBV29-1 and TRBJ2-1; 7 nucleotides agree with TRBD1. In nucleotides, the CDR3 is TGCAGCGTTGATCCAGTACAGGGGTCTCTCGACAATGAGCAGTTCTTC. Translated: CSVDPVQGSLDNEQFF.